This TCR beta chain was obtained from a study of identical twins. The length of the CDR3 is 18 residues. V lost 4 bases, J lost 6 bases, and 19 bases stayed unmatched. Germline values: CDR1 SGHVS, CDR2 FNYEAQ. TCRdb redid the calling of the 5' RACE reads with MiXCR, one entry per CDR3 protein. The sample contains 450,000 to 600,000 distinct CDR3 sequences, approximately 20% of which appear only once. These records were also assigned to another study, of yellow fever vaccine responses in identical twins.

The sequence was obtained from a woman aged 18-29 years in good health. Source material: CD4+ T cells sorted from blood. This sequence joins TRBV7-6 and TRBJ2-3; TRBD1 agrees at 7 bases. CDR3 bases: TGTGCCAGCAGCTCCCGAATTGGACAGGTCGCCTCGGGGGATACGCAGTATTTT. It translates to CASSSRIGQVASGDTQYF.